These 27 T cell receptor beta chains came from one sample sequenced in a study of T cells after yellow fever vaccination. MiXCR, run by TCRdb on the 5' RACE reads, gives a single entry per CDR3 protein. The data contain 170,000 or so distinct CDR3 sequences, 9.3% of them singletons. This specimen was CD8+ T cells sorted from PBMCs, taken 45 days after the yellow fever booster vaccination. Receptors originate from a man between 18 and 35 years old who received the YFV17D yellow fever vaccine.

This clonotype showed up just a few times. The chain is built from TRBV20-1 and TRBJ2-7, with D unclear. The length of the CDR3 is 13 residues. V was cut by 7 bases and J by 7 bases, with 20 bases left in between. Germline V gene lookup returns CDR1 DFQATT and CDR2 SNEGSKA (reference sequence). CDR3 region: CSGYSSASWEQYV. CDR3 coding DNA: TGCAGTGGATACTCGAGCGCCTCTTGGGAGCAGTACGTC.

The gene calls are TRBV6-2 or TRBV6-3 and TRBJ1-2; tentative D call: TRBD1 (6 bases). Trimming took off 5 bases at V and 3 bases at J, with 16 bases between the two ends. Germline V gene lookup returns CDR1 MNHEY and CDR2 SVGEGT. The CDR3 totals 15 residues. Here the CDR3 DNA reads TGTGCCAGCAGTCTGGGCCGGGACACCGACTATGGCTACACCTTC. Translated: CASSLGRDTDYGYTF.

The chain is built from TRBV20-1 and TRBJ1-5; 10 bases map to TRBD1. Germline CDR1 and CDR2: DFQATT and SNEGSKA (reference sequence). The length of the CDR3 is 16 residues. With 4 bases clipped from V and 1 base from J, the junction kept 7 bases outside the gene matches. In DNA form, the CDR3 reads TGCAGTGCTAAGGGACAGGGGATCTTAAGCAATCAGCCCCAGCATTTT. Translated, it gives CSAKGQGILSNQPQHF.

The rearrangement uses TRBV5-1 and TRBJ2-3; a possible D gene is TRBD1 (6 bases). The germline V gene encodes CDR1 SGHRS and CDR2 YFSETQ. V lost 0 bases and J lost 6, with 17 bases in between. The CDR3 has 16 residues. This chain's CDR3 is CASSLVDSVWVDTQYF. Here the CDR3 DNA reads TGCGCCAGCAGCTTGGTGGACAGCGTGTGGGTGGATACGCAGTATTTT.

The table lists this clonotype with a few counts. The rearrangement joins TRBV5-1 to TRBJ2-3; 11 nucleotides agree with TRBD2. V shed 3 bases and J 3 bases; nucleotides not matched to a gene: 6. CDR1 and CDR2 from the germline V gene are SGHRS and YFSETQ. The CDR3 has 16 amino acids. The CDR3 sequence is CASSSLTSGGTDTQYF. Written as DNA, the CDR3 is TGCGCCAGCAGCTCCTTAACTAGCGGGGGTACAGATACGCAGTATTTT.

This clonotype was seen at least ten times. V is TRBV6-1 and J is TRBJ1-2; D may be TRBD1 (5 bases). V was pared by 2 bases and J by 5 bases, with 9 bases between. Germline CDR1 is MNHNS and CDR2 is SASEGT. CDR3 length: 13 amino acids. As DNA, the CDR3 is TGTGCCAGCAGTGAATGGGGGAGATATGGCTACACCTTC. Protein sequence: CASSEWGRYGYTF.

This clonotype was observed at least ten times. V is TRBV20-1 and J is TRBJ1-1; no clear D gene. There are 12 residues in the CDR3. Trimming pared 6 bases from V and 3 bases from J, leaving 11 bases between. Per germline, CDR1 DFQATT and CDR2 SNEGSKA (reference sequence). The CDR3 here is CSARPPDTEAFF. CDR3 DNA sequence: TGCAGTGCCCGCCCCCCAGACACTGAAGCTTTCTTT.

V gene TRBV6-2 or TRBV6-3 combines with J gene TRBJ2-7, with a tentative D call TRBD1 (5 bases). The CDR3 runs 15 residues. Germline assignment: CDR1 MNHEY and CDR2 SVGEGT. V was shortened by 0 bases and J by 5 bases, with 14 bases between the two germline ends. The CDR3 loop reads CASSYSPSGYHEQYV. CDR3 nucleotides: TGTGCCAGCAGTTACTCGCCGTCAGGGTACCACGAGCAGTACGTC.

This clonotype was recorded a few times. The V call is TRBV3-1, the J call TRBJ2-5, with a tentative D call TRBD2 (6 bases). Per the germline V gene, CDR1 is LGHDT and CDR2 is YNNKEL (reference sequence). The CDR3 consists of 16 residues. V lost 0 bases, J lost 4 bases, and 15 bases lay in between. This chain's CDR3 is CASSQDIFPEGETQYF. CDR3 nucleotides: TGTGCCAGCAGCCAAGATATATTCCCGGAGGGAGAGACCCAGTACTTC.

This chain connects TRBV5-6 to TRBJ2-1; D might be TRBD2 (6 bases). The CDR3 consists of 16 residues. V lost 5 bases and J 0 bases, leaving 15 bases between the germline ends. Germline V CDR1 and CDR2: SGHDT, YYEEEE. CDR3 sequence reads: CASRRSSVSSYNEQFF. The CDR3 DNA sequence: TGTGCCAGCAGGCGCTCTAGCGTGTCCTCCTACAATGAGCAGTTCTTC.

This clonotype was seen only a few times. V is TRBV5-6 and J is TRBJ2-1; D is uncertain. There are 11 residues in the CDR3. V was pared by 3 bases and J by 8 bases, with 6 bases between. Per germline, CDR1 SGHDT and CDR2 YYEEEE. CDR3 DNA: TGTGCCAGCAGCTGGCATCATGAGCAGTTCTTC. It codes for CASSWHHEQFF.

This clonotype was detected ten times or more. The chain uses TRBV9 and TRBJ2-1; D gene uncertain. Trimming shortened V by 3 bases and J by 8 bases, and 12 bases separated the two germline ends. Germline CDR1 and CDR2: SGDLS and YYNGEE. The CDR3 spans 13 residues. The CDR3 bases are TGTGCCAGCAGCGCCCTCTTTTTCGATGAGCAGTTCTTC. Encoded protein: CASSALFFDEQFF.

This clonotype was observed once. One end of the junction is discordant with germline, which a read error may explain. This rearrangement joins TRBV7-9 to TRBJ1-5, with unresolved D. Per germline, CDR1 SEHNR and CDR2 FQNEAQ (reference sequence). The length of the CDR3 is 14 residues. The CDR3 nucleotides are TGTGCCTGCAGCCGAGGCGATAGCAATCAGCCCCAGCATTTT. This translates into CACSRGDSNQPQHF.

This clonotype was found a few times. The chain has TRBV6-6 and TRBJ2-3; 8 positions match TRBD1. This CDR3 comprises 15 residues. Germline CDR1 is MNHNY and CDR2 is SVGAGI (reference sequence). V lost 2 bases to trimming and J lost 4 bases; unmatched junction nucleotides: 5. This CDR3 reads CASSYPQTGADTQYF. The CDR3 DNA reads as TGTGCCAGCAGTTACCCCCAGACAGGGGCAGATACGCAGTATTTT.

The CDR3 coding sequence is TGTGCCAGCAGCTCCGGGACTCTATCAGGAGGTCTGTTTTTT. Translation: CASSSGTLSGGLFF. The rearrangement links TRBV7-9 to TRBJ1-4; TRBD1 is a possible D gene (5 bases). The CDR3 length is 14 residues. Germline-derived CDR1 and CDR2 are SEHNR and FQNEAQ (reference sequence). Trimming shortened V by 4 bases and J by 14 bases, and 20 bases separated the two germline ends.

This sequence joins TRBV7-3 and TRBJ2-3; TRBD1 might be the D (5 bases). V dropped 4 bases and J dropped 0 bases, with 14 bases sitting between them. The V gene's germline CDR1 is SGHTA and CDR2 FQGTGA. The CDR3 has 16 residues. CDR3 residues: CASSSTDSRSTDTQYF. The CDR3 DNA reads TGTGCCAGCAGCTCGACAGACAGCCGTAGCACAGATACGCAGTATTTT.

This clonotype was detected many times. The rearrangement joins TRBV29-1 to TRBJ2-5; D call uncertain. Germline V gene data show CDR1 as SQVTM and CDR2 as ANQGSEA. V shed 0 bases and J shed 5 bases, with 7 bases lying between them. This CDR3 contains 12 residues. The CDR3: CSVEEFKETQYF. CDR3 DNA sequence: TGCAGCGTTGAAGAGTTTAAGGAGACCCAGTACTTC. The full variable domain, its missing parts supplied by reference TRBV29-1 and TRBJ2-5, is SAVISQKPSRDICQRGTSLTIQCQVDSQVTMMFWYRQQPGQSLTLIATANQGSEATYESGFVIDKFPISRPNLTFSTLTVSNMSPEDSSIYLCSVEEFKETQYFGPGTRLLVL.

In its sample, this clonotype was seen many times. This rearrangement joins TRBV4-2 to TRBJ2-3; 8 bases fit TRBD2. Looked up from germline, CDR1 is LGHNA and CDR2 is YNFKEQ. The CDR3 length is 16 residues. The trim removed 0 bases at V and 3 bases at J, leaving 5 bases unmatched. CDR3 protein: CASSQDRRLATDTQYF. The CDR3 bases are TGTGCCAGCAGCCAAGATAGGAGACTAGCGACAGATACGCAGTATTTT.

The rearrangement links TRBV6-5 to TRBJ2-7; possibly TRBD2 for D (7 bases). The CDR3 sequence is 13 residues long. V lost 0 bases, J lost 6 bases, and 9 bases lay in between. Germline V lookup: CDR1 MNHEY, CDR2 SVGAGI. The DNA for the CDR3 is TGTGCCAGCAGTTACTCCGGGGGGCTCGAGCAGTACTTC. Protein product: CASSYSGGLEQYF.

The gene calls are TRBV12-3 or TRBV12-4 and TRBJ2-6; D unresolved. V was trimmed by 3 bases and J by 0 bases, leaving 12 bases between them. The CDR3 extends over 17 amino acids. CDR3 DNA: TGTGCCAGCAGTTTGATGTATGAGAGCTCTGGGGCCAACGTCCTGACTTTC. Translation gives CASSLMYESSGANVLTF.

This clonotype was found many times. V usage is TRBV20-1 and J usage is TRBJ1-6, with D possibly TRBD1 on 5 matching bases. This CDR3 is 13 amino acids long. Germline CDR1 DFQATT, CDR2 SNEGSKA (reference sequence). V shed 6 bases and J shed 7 bases, with 13 bases lying between them. CDR3 nucleotide sequence: TGCAGTGCCGACGGGGGAAAAAATTCACCCCTCCACTTT. Residues: CSADGGKNSPLHF.

This clonotype was seen more than once but under ten times. The genes are TRBV20-1 and TRBJ2-3, with a possible D match to TRBD2 (6 bases). V shed 2 bases and J shed 6 bases, with 18 bases lying between them. CDR1 and CDR2 from the germline V gene are DFQATT and SNEGSKA (reference sequence). The CDR3 sequence is 15 residues long. CDR3 sequence reads: CSARRDGGLVDTQYF. CDR3 nucleotides: TGCAGTGCTAGACGGGACGGGGGATTAGTGGATACGCAGTATTTT.

This clonotype was counted between two and nine times. This chain connects TRBV7-9 to TRBJ1-2; 8 bases align to TRBD1. The V segment lost 4 bases and the J segment 8 bases; nucleotides outside the gene matches: 15. CDR3 length: 16 amino acids. Per the germline V gene, CDR1 is SEHNR and CDR2 is FQNEAQ (reference sequence). CDR3 nucleotides: TGTGCCAGCAGCTCAACATCTCGGACAGGGCTGGGCGGCTACACCTTC. Its translation: CASSSTSRTGLGGYTF. Full variable domain (outside the CDR3, taken from reference TRBV7-9 and TRBJ1-2): DTGVSQNPRHKITKRGQNVTFRCDPISEHNRLYWYRQTLGQGPEFLTYFQNEAQLEKSRLLSDRFSAERPKGSFSTLEIQRTEQGDSAMYLCASSSTSRTGLGGYTFGSGTRLTVV.

The genes are TRBV12-3 or TRBV12-4 and TRBJ2-7, with D unclear. V lost 5 bases to trimming and J lost 0 bases, with 8 bases between them. The CDR3 length is 13 residues. The CDR3: CASSAGPSYEQYF. The CDR3 DNA reads as TGTGCCAGCAGTGCCGGGCCCTCCTACGAGCAGTACTTC.

V gene TRBV6-2 or TRBV6-3 combines with J gene TRBJ2-2, with 11 nucleotides matching TRBD1. This CDR3 has 17 amino acids. Unmatched junction bases numbered 10, after V lost 6 bases and J lost 4 bases. Germline loops: CDR1 MNHEY, CDR2 SVGEGT. Here the CDR3 reads CASSPRTGGAGTGELFF. The DNA for the CDR3 is TGTGCCAGCAGCCCCCGGACAGGGGGCGCCGGCACCGGGGAGCTGTTTTTT.

This clonotype was found a few times. The genes are TRBV7-8 and TRBJ2-1; 10 nucleotides agree with TRBD2. V was pared by 3 bases and J by 9 bases, with 5 bases of the junction left unmatched. Per germline, CDR1 SGHVS and CDR2 FQNEAQ. The CDR3 length is 14 residues. CDR3 sequence: CASSFKRGGGEQFF. The CDR3, as DNA: TGTGCCAGCAGCTTCAAGCGGGGGGGCGGTGAGCAGTTCTTC.

This clonotype was seen repeatedly, ten times or more. CDR3 loop: CASSPGRGRSKNIQYF. The DNA for the CDR3 is TGTGCCAGCAGCCCGGGAAGAGGCAGATCCAAAAACATTCAGTACTTC. The chain employs TRBV9 and TRBJ2-4; maybe TRBD2 (5 bases). The germline gives CDR1 SGDLS, CDR2 YYNGEE. The V and J ends lost 4 bases and 2 bases respectively, with 16 bases between them. The CDR3 has 16 residues.